A single sample is the source of the 23 T cell receptor beta chains below, sequenced in a study of T cell changes during pregnancy in multiple sclerosis. TCRdb keeps only in-frame clones here, not all; method: immunoSEQ multiplex PCR. The data hold approximately 30,000 clones, with less than 95% observed a single time. The sample consisted of CD8+ T cells from peripheral blood mononuclear cells, taken before pregnancy. All receptors come from a female donor with multiple sclerosis, enrolled in a pregnancy study.

This chain joins TRBV7-6 and TRBJ1-3; perhaps TRBD1 as D (6 bases). This CDR3 comprises 15 residues. Per the germline V gene, CDR1 is SGHVS and CDR2 is FNYEAQ. The germline V and J ends were trimmed by 5 bases and 0 bases, with 11 bases remaining between them. The DNA for the CDR3 is TGTGCCAGCAGCGATTCCAGGGGCTCTGGAAACACCATATATTTT. Protein sequence: CASSDSRGSGNTIYF.

As to this clone: A clone one base away is much larger, so this may be a read error. Other DNA sequences in the sample encode the same CDR3. The chain couples TRBV4-3 to TRBJ2-2; D is perhaps TRBD2 (5 bases). The germline gives CDR1 LGHNA, CDR2 YSLEER. The ends were cut back, 5 bases at V and 5 bases at J, with 15 bases in the middle. The CDR3 is made up of 15 amino acids. CDR3 sequence reads: CASSKASDSTGELFF. The CDR3 DNA sequence: TGCGCCAGCAGCAAGGCCTCGGACTCAACCGGGGAGCTGTTTTTT.

The V gene is TRBV5-1, the J gene TRBJ2-5; TRBD1 might be the D (6 bases). The V gene lost 3 bases and the J gene lost 4 bases, with 22 bases spanning the gap. The CDR3 length is 17 residues. In germline, CDR1 is SGHRS, CDR2 YFSETQ. This CDR3 reads CASSSEKGTLLRETQYF. The CDR3, as DNA: TGCGCCAGCAGCTCGGAAAAAGGGACATTATTAAGAGAGACCCAGTACTTC.

This clone was detected a few times. This chain connects TRBV4-3 to TRBJ2-6; 8 bases agree with TRBD1. The CDR3 has 17 amino acids. Germline CDR1 reads LGHNA; CDR2 reads YSLEER. The V and J ends lost 5 bases and 2 bases, in that order; junction bases with no gene match: 8. The CDR3 sequence: CASSMTGDLAGANVLTF. The CDR3 DNA sequence: TGCGCCAGCAGCATGACAGGGGATTTAGCTGGGGCCAACGTCCTGACTTTC.

CDR3 coding DNA: TGTGCCAGCAACCCAACGGGGGTTCGACAGGGGAACACTGAAGCTTTCTTT. It yields the protein CASNPTGVRQGNTEAFF. The rearrangement uses TRBV21-1 and TRBJ1-1; the listed D gene, TRBD1, was not tested against the DNA. TRBV21-1 has pseudogene status. CDR3 length equals 17 residues.

The chain joins TRBV7-9 to TRBJ1-1; 10 bases line up with TRBD1. This CDR3 is 16 amino acids long. Per the germline V gene, CDR1 is SEHNR and CDR2 is FQNEAQ (reference sequence). The trim removed 0 bases at V and 4 bases at J, leaving 5 bases unmatched. The CDR3 loop reads CASSLASGTGATEAFF. The CDR3 DNA reads as TGTGCCAGCAGCTTAGCGAGTGGGACAGGGGCCACTGAAGCTTTCTTT. The whole variable domain, filled in from reference TRBV7-9 and TRBJ1-1, reads DTGVSQNPRHKITKRGQNVTFRCDPISEHNRLYWYRQTLGQGPEFLTYFQNEAQLEKSRLLSDRFSAERPKGSFSTLEIQRTEQGDSAMYLCASSLASGTGATEAFFGQGTRLTVV.

The rearrangement links TRBV7-9 to TRBJ2-1, with 8 bases identical to TRBD2. Germline lookup yields CDR1 SEHNR and CDR2 FQNEAQ (reference sequence). This CDR3 is built from 14 residues. After removal of 8 bases from V and 4 bases from J, the junction contained 7 bases not matched to a gene. In DNA, the CDR3 is TGTGCCAGCGAAACGGGGGGGCGGTACAATGAGCAGTTCTTC. This encodes CASETGGRYNEQFF.

This clone was detected only once. The chain carries TRBV7-9 and TRBJ1-3; the match to TRBD1 covers 7 bases. J gave up 4 bases and V 8 bases, and 14 bases lay outside the gene matches. The CDR3 is made up of 16 amino acids. Germline lookup yields CDR1 SEHNR and CDR2 FQNEAQ (reference sequence). Here the CDR3 DNA reads TGTGCCAGCGAAGAGACAGGGAATAGTGGAGGAAACACCATATATTTT. This translates into CASEETGNSGGNTIYF.

In this sample, this clone turned up once. The gene calls are TRBV19 and TRBJ1-1; 8 bases align to TRBD1. The CDR3 has 13 residues. Unmatched junction bases numbered 12, after V lost 8 bases and J lost 10 bases. The germline CDR1 and CDR2 sequences are LNHDA and SQIVND (reference sequence). The CDR3 region is CASYGTGFFGAFF. CDR3 bases: TGTGCCAGTTACGGGACAGGCTTTTTCGGAGCTTTCTTT. Using reference TRBV19 and TRBJ1-1 for the parts outside the CDR3, the full variable domain is DGGITQSPKYLFRKEGQNVTLSCEQNLNHDAMYWYRQDPGQGLRLIYYSQIVNDFQKGDIAEGYSVSREKKESFPLTVTSAQKNPTAFYLCASYGTGFFGAFFGQGTRLTVV.

V usage is TRBV4-1 and J usage is TRBJ2-5; 16 positions match TRBD2. CDR1 and CDR2 from the germline V gene are MGHRA and YSYEKL. V shed 1 base and J 4 bases; nucleotides not matched to a gene: 3. The CDR3 is 17 residues long. The CDR3 region is CASSQGGLAGGLETQYF. The DNA of the CDR3 is TGCGCCAGCAGCCAAGGGGGACTAGCGGGAGGGTTAGAGACCCAGTACTTC.

V gene TRBV2 combines with J gene TRBJ2-1; 11 nucleotides align to TRBD1. V lost 6 bases and J lost 9; bases outside the gene matches: 10. The CDR3 is 15 residues long. CDR1 is SNHLY, CDR2 FYNNEI, per germline. The CDR3 protein is CASRGPGTGGGEQFF. The CDR3 nucleotides are TGTGCCAGCAGAGGTCCCGGGACAGGGGGGGGTGAGCAGTTCTTC.

The V gene is TRBV19, the J gene TRBJ1-6, with D maybe TRBD1 (5 bases). The V and J ends lost 7 bases and 4 bases respectively, with 14 bases between them. The germline V gene has CDR1 LNHDA and CDR2 SQIVND (reference sequence). CDR3 length: 15 amino acids. The CDR3 sequence is CASTGGGGYNSPLHF. CDR3 in DNA: TGTGCCAGTACGGGGGGGGGTGGTTATAATTCACCCCTCCACTTT.

The chain couples TRBV4-1 to TRBJ2-7; 8 bases map to TRBD1. Germline V gives CDR1 MGHRA, CDR2 YSYEKL. J gave up 1 base and V 0 bases, and 2 bases lay outside the gene matches. The CDR3 consists of 15 residues. The CDR3 sequence is CASSQEDRASYEQYF. The CDR3 DNA reads as TGCGCCAGCAGCCAAGAGGACAGGGCTTCCTACGAGCAGTACTTC.

CDR3 region: CASSFGQGYTEAFF. The CDR3 DNA sequence: TGTGCCAGCAGCTTTGGACAGGGATATACTGAAGCTTTCTTT. The genes are TRBV5-8 and TRBJ1-1; 8 nucleotides line up with TRBD1. Germline V gene sequence: CDR1 SGHTS, CDR2 YDEGEE. Trimming at V came to 2 bases and at J to 5 bases, leaving 5 bases not matched to a gene. The CDR3 is 14 residues long.

This chain connects TRBV5-6 to TRBJ1-1; 10 nucleotides match TRBD1. Unmatched junction bases numbered 5, after V lost 4 bases and J lost 5 bases. The germline V gene encodes CDR1 SGHDT and CDR2 YYEEEE. This CDR3 has 14 residues. This chain's CDR3 is CASSRQGARTEAFF. DNA for the CDR3: TGTGCCAGCAGCCGACAGGGGGCTAGGACTGAAGCTTTCTTT.

The rearrangement joins TRBV11-2 to TRBJ2-5, with unresolved D. V was shortened by 5 bases and J by 5 bases, with 18 bases between the two germline ends. The CDR3 sequence is 15 residues long. Per germline, CDR1 SGHAT and CDR2 FQNNGV. The CDR3 DNA reads TGTGCCAGCAGCCCTGCGCTCGACCTCGGGGAGACCCAGTACTTC. Translation gives CASSPALDLGETQYF.

The J gene is TRBJ1-5, the V gene TRBV4-3; D remains unclear. This CDR3 is 16 amino acids long. V lost 0 bases, J lost 3 bases, and 12 bases lay in between. Germline V lookup: CDR1 LGHNA, CDR2 YSLEER. CDR3 residues: CASSQDIPGNNQPQHF. In nucleotides, the CDR3 is TGCGCCAGCAGCCAAGATATCCCGGGTAACAATCAGCCCCAGCATTTT.

The chain links TRBV10-1 to TRBJ2-7, with unresolved D. This CDR3 is 11 amino acids long. The V end lost 10 bases, the J end lost 4 bases, and 11 bases lay between the germline ends. CDR1 and CDR2 (germline): WNHNN, SYGVQD (reference sequence). The CDR3 reads CAIERVYEQYF. In nucleotides, the CDR3 is TGCGCCATCGAACGGGTGTACGAGCAGTACTTC.

V is TRBV19 and J is TRBJ2-6, with 8 bases aligning to TRBD1. Unmatched junction bases numbered 3, after V lost 0 bases and J lost 2 bases. The CDR3 contains 17 residues. CDR1 is LNHDA and CDR2 is SQIVND in the germline V gene (reference sequence). CDR3: CASSIEAGGAGANVLTF. The CDR3 coding sequence is TGTGCCAGTAGTATAGAAGCAGGGGGCGCTGGGGCCAACGTCCTGACTTTC.

J is TRBJ1-5 and V is TRBV29-1; no clear D gene. CDR3 length equals 13 residues. The V gene lost 5 bases and the J gene lost 0 bases, with 8 bases spanning the gap. Germline lookup yields CDR1 SQVTM and CDR2 ANQGSEA. The CDR3 here is CSVIGSSNQPQHF. CDR3 bases: TGCAGCGTTATAGGGAGTAGCAATCAGCCCCAGCATTTT.

The genes are TRBV4-3 and TRBJ1-2, with D possibly TRBD1 on 6 matching bases. The CDR3 consists of 15 residues. CDR1 and CDR2 (germline): LGHNA, YSLEER. The V end was cut by 2 bases, the J end by 4 bases, with 14 bases between. CDR3 nucleotides: TGCGCCAGCAGCCAAATCGGGGGGCCCGTCTATGGCTACACCTTC. This encodes CASSQIGGPVYGYTF.

In its sample, this clone is medium-sized. V is TRBV6-5 and J is TRBJ1-2; 8 nucleotides align to TRBD1. CDR3 length: 16 amino acids. Germline V lookup: CDR1 MNHEY, CDR2 SVGAGI. Unmatched junction bases numbered 21, after V lost 4 bases and J lost 14 bases. The CDR3: CASSLHLSGKDRVVTF. Written as DNA, the CDR3 is TGTGCCAGCAGTTTACACCTGTCAGGGAAGGACAGGGTGGTTACCTTC.

CDR3 sequence reads: CASSLGGLDQETQYF. The CDR3 region has the DNA TGTGCCAGCAGCTTAGGGGGACTAGACCAAGAGACCCAGTACTTC. V usage is TRBV7-7 and J usage is TRBJ2-5; 8 bases align to TRBD2. V shed 1 base and J 0 bases; nucleotides not matched to a gene: 1. The length of the CDR3 is 15 residues. The germline CDR1 and CDR2 sequences are SSHAT and FNYEAQ (reference sequence).